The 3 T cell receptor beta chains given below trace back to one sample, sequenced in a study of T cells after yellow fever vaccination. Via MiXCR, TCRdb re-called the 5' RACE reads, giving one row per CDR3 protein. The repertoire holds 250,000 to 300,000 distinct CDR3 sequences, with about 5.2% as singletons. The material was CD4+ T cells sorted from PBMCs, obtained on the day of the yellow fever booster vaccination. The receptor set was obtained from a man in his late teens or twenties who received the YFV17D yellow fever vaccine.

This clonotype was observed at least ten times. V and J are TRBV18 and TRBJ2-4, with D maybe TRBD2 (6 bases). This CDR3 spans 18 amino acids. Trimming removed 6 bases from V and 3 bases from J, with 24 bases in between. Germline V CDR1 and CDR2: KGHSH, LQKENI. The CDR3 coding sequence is TGTGCCAGCTCCGAGCGGAGGTCCGGGGGTGTCCACAAAAACATTCAGTACTTC. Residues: CASSERRSGGVHKNIQYF.

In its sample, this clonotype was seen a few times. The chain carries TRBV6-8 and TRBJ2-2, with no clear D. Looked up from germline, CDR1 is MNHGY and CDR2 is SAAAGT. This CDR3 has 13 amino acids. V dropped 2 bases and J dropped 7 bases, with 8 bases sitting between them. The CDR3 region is CASSYVAGGELFF. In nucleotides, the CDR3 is TGTGCCAGCAGTTACGTGGCCGGCGGGGAGCTGTTTTTT.

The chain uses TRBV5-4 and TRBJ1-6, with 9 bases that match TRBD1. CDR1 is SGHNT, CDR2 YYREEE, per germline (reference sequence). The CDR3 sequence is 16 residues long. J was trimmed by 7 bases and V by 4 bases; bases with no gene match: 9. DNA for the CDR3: TGTGCCAGCAGCGGGAGAACAGGGGGCGGCAATTCACCCCTCCACTTT. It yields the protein CASSGRTGGGNSPLHF.